Included here is one TCR beta chain sequence, with context. Trimming stripped 5 bases from V and 9 bases from J, with 17 bases between. Germline loops: CDR1 SGHNT, CDR2 YENEEA. The CDR3 spans 14 residues. These data belong to a study of OX40 agonist ivuxolimab in advanced cancers. In the study overall: Patients in the trial were receiving intravenous ivuxolimab every 2 weeks, at doses of 0.01 to 10 mg/kg. Partial responses, seen in three patients, involved one hepatocellular carcinoma and two cutaneous melanomas.

Repertoires were generated with immunoSEQ multiplex PCR, while TCRdb's copy carries only in-frame clones and drops some. The table records around 95,000 clones, around 90% of them present only once. This receptor was taken from an adult with an advanced solid tumor such as melanoma, head and neck, liver or kidney cancer. The sequences come from CD4+ or CD8+ T cells sorted from blood, collected in a trial of the OX40 agonist ivuxolimab. This chain uses TRBV11-3 with TRBJ1-5; D might be TRBD1 (5 bases). CDR3 coding DNA: TGTGCCAGCAGCCTCAGGGATATGGATCGGCCCCAGCATTTT. Its translation is CASSLRDMDRPQHF. Together with reference TRBV11-3 and TRBJ1-5, the CDR3 gives the full variable domain: EAGVVQSPRYKIIEKKQPVAFWCNPISGHNTLYWYLQNLGQGPELLIRYENEEAVDDSQLPKDRFSAERLKGVDSTLKIQPAELGDSAVYLCASSLRDMDRPQHFGDGTRLSIL.